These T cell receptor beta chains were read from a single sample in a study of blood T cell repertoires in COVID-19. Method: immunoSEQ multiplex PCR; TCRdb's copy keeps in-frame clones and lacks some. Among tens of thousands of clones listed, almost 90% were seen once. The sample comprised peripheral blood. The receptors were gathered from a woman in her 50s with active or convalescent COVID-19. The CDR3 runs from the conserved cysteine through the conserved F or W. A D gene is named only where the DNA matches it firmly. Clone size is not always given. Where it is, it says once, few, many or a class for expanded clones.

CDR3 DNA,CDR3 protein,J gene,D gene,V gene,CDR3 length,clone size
TGTGCCAGCAGCGTAGAAGGGGGCGGCCGATACTTCAATGAGCAGTTCTTC,CASSVEGGGRYFNEQFF,TRBJ2-1,TRBD1,TRBV9,17,-
TGCGCCAGCAGCAATCCCGGGACTAGCGGGAGCTACGAGCAGTACTTC,CASSNPGTSGSYEQYF,TRBJ2-7,TRBD2,TRBV5-1,16,-
TGTGCCAGTAGTAGCCCCCCCGGGGGAGGGCCACGGGCCCGGACCCAGTACTTC,CASSSPPGGGPRARTQYF,TRBJ2-5,TRBD2,TRBV19,18,-
TGTGCCAGCAGTCCACGGCGGACAGCCCCCACCGGGGAGCTGTTTTTT,CASSPRRTAPTGELFF,TRBJ2-2,-,TRBV27,16,-
TGTGCCAGCAGCTCAGCGGGAGTGGGGGACGAGCAGTACTTC,CASSSAGVGDEQYF,TRBJ2-7,TRBD2,TRBV13,14,once
TGTGCCAGCAGCGTAACGCTAGCGGGAGGTGGAGATACGCAGTATTTT,CASSVTLAGGGDTQYF,TRBJ2-3,TRBD2,TRBV9,16,-
TGTGCCAGCAGCGTCGCAGGGGGCGGTGGAAACACCATATATTTT,CASSVAGGGGNTIYF,TRBJ1-3,TRBD1,TRBV9,15,once
TGCAGCGTTGAATGGGGCGGGAGCCTCGAGCAGTACTTC,CSVEWGGSLEQYF,TRBJ2-7,TRBD2,TRBV29-1,13,-
TGTGCCAGCAACCCACGACGGACCGCGGGGAATGAGCAGTTCTTC,CASNPRRTAGNEQFF,TRBJ2-1,-,TRBV13,15,-
TGTGCCAGCAGCTTAGCGGCTAGCCCTTACAATGAGCAGTTCTTC,CASSLAASPYNEQFF,TRBJ2-1,-,TRBV7-2,15,-
TGTGCCATCAGTGAGGGCCGGGACAGGGCCTATTATAATTCACCCCTCCACTTT,CAISEGRDRAYYNSPLHF,TRBJ1-6,TRBD1,TRBV10-3,18,-
TGTGCTAGTGGTTTGGTACCGGCAGGAATGAACACTGAAGCTTTCTTT,CASGLVPAGMNTEAFF,TRBJ1-1,-,TRBV12-5,16,few
TGTGCCAGCTCACGTATGGAGACTAACTATGGCTACACCTTC,CASSRMETNYGYTF,TRBJ1-2,-,TRBV18,14,-
TGTGCCAGCACCAATTTCGGGACATCTGGAAACACCATATATTTT,CASTNFGTSGNTIYF,TRBJ1-3,-,TRBV28,15,-
TGCAGCGTTGGGGGCCCAGGGGGCCTACCAGATACGCAGTATTTT,CSVGGPGGLPDTQYF,TRBJ2-3,TRBD1,TRBV29-1,15,-
TGTGCCAGCAGCCAAAGGACATACAGCTTGTCTGAAGCTTTCTTT,CASSQRTYSLSEAFF,TRBJ1-1,-,TRBV6-5,15,once
TGTGCCAGCAGTAAGGGGGACAATGAGCAGTTCTTC,CASSKGDNEQFF,TRBJ2-1,-,TRBV2,12,-
TGTGCCAGCAGCTTGATGACAGGGGAGGGCTACACCTTC,CASSLMTGEGYTF,TRBJ1-2,TRBD1,TRBV5-8,13,-
TGTGCCAGCACCGGCGGCCCCTACAATGAGCAGTTCTTC,CASTGGPYNEQFF,TRBJ2-1,-,TRBV2,13,-
TGCGCCAGCAGCCAAGATTTAGCGGGAGGGGGCACCGGGGAGCTGTTTTTT,CASSQDLAGGGTGELFF,TRBJ2-2,TRBD2,TRBV4-1,17,-
TGTGCCACCAGCAGCAGGGACACACCGAACACTGAAGCTTTCTTT,CATSSRDTPNTEAFF,TRBJ1-1,-,TRBV15,15,-
TGTGCTAGTGGTTTGACCCAGGGGGCAGGATATGGCTACACCTTC,CASGLTQGAGYGYTF,TRBJ1-2,TRBD1,TRBV12-5,15,-
TGTGCCAGCAGTGACGGACATATTAGCAATCAGCCCCAGCATTTT,CASSDGHISNQPQHF,TRBJ1-5,-,TRBV6-1,15,-
TGCGCCAGCAGCTCGGACAGGGGCAACTACAATGAGCAGTTCTTC,CASSSDRGNYNEQFF,TRBJ2-1,TRBD1,TRBV5-1,15,-
TGTGCCAGCAGCAAGTCCGGGACAGGGGACGAGCAGTTCTTC,CASSKSGTGDEQFF,TRBJ2-1,TRBD1,TRBV7-9,14,-
TGTGCCAGCACCCGGGGTATTGAATCTGGAAACACCATATATTTT,CASTRGIESGNTIYF,TRBJ1-3,-,TRBV6-5,15,-
TGTGCCAGCAGCTTAGACGGGAGGGATACGCAGTATTTT,CASSLDGRDTQYF,TRBJ2-3,TRBD2,TRBV7-9,13,-
TGTGCCAGTAGTATAAGTGGGACACAGAGGGAAAAACTGTTTTTT,CASSISGTQREKLFF,TRBJ1-4,-,TRBV19,15,-
TGCGCCAGCAGTGAGTCGAAGGCGGGAGCGAATAATCCGAACACCGGGGAGCTGTTTTTT,CASSESKAGANNPNTGELFF,TRBJ2-2,TRBD2,TRBV10-1,20,-
TGTGCCAGCAGTTTAAGCGGGAGTATCTACGAGCAGTACTTC,CASSLSGSIYEQYF,TRBJ2-7,TRBD2,TRBV28,14,-
TGTGCCACCAGCAGAGGTTGGCGGGAACTGGGCGGGGAGCTGTTTTTT,CATSRGWRELGGELFF,TRBJ2-2,-,TRBV15,16,-
TGTGCCAGCAGCCAATCGACAGGGGGCAAGTACGAGCAGTACTTC,CASSQSTGGKYEQYF,TRBJ2-7,TRBD1,TRBV7-9,15,-
TGTGCCAGCAGCCTTGGGACAGGGGGCTCCTACGAGCAGTACTTC,CASSLGTGGSYEQYF,TRBJ2-7,TRBD1,TRBV5-8,15,-
TGTGCCATCCAGGGACAGGGGAACTACGAGCAGTACTTC,CAIQGQGNYEQYF,TRBJ2-7,TRBD1,TRBV10-3,13,-
TGTGCCAGCAGCTTTCGACAAACGGAGACCCAGTACTTC,CASSFRQTETQYF,TRBJ2-5,-,TRBV11-3,13,-
TGTGCCAGCAGCTTGGTCGTTCGTACGGCAACTAATGAAAAACTGTTTTTT,CASSLVVRTATNEKLFF,TRBJ1-4,-,TRBV5-8,17,few
TGTGCCAGCAGCTTGGCCCCGGGACAGGGGAATGGCTACACCTTC,CASSLAPGQGNGYTF,TRBJ1-2,TRBD1,TRBV5-6,15,-
TGTGCCACCAGGCCAACAGGGGTTCGGGGCTACACCTTC,CATRPTGVRGYTF,TRBJ1-2,TRBD1,TRBV15,13,-
TGCGCCAGCAGGCCCCTTGAGTTTGAAGAGACCCAGTACTTC,CASRPLEFEETQYF,TRBJ2-5,-,TRBV5-1,14,-
TGTGCCAGCAGTGATTCCGGGACTAGCCCAAATGAGCAGTTCTTC,CASSDSGTSPNEQFF,TRBJ2-1,TRBD2,TRBV6-4,15,-
TGTGCCAGCAGAGCGGCCAGGGGGGCTAGCAATCAGCCCCAGCATTTT,CASRAARGASNQPQHF,TRBJ1-5,TRBD1,TRBV6-6,16,-
TGTGCCAGCAGTCTACACCGGACAGGGTTTGGGTCCGGGGAGCTGTTTTTT,CASSLHRTGFGSGELFF,TRBJ2-2,TRBD1,TRBV28,17,-
TGTGCCTGGAGTAACACCAACTATGGCTACACCTTC,CAWSNTNYGYTF,TRBJ1-2,-,TRBV30,12,-
TGTGCCATCAGTGAGTCGGGGGCCAAGGCTTACGAGCAGTACTTC,CAISESGAKAYEQYF,TRBJ2-7,-,TRBV10-3,15,-
TGCAGGGCGGACCGACAAACACTGAACACTGAAGCTTTCTTT,CRADRQTLNTEAFF,TRBJ1-1,-,TRBV29-1,14,once
TGTGCCAGCAGCACTACCGGGACAGACTATGGCTACACCTTC,CASSTTGTDYGYTF,TRBJ1-2,TRBD1,TRBV7-2,14,-
TGTGCCAGCAGGCAGACAGAGAGCTCCTATAATTCACCCCTCCACTTT,CASRQTESSYNSPLHF,TRBJ1-6,-,TRBV2,16,few
TGCAGCGTTGATTTGGGGGGAGGTCGTGGCTACACCTTC,CSVDLGGGRGYTF,TRBJ1-2,-,TRBV29-1,13,-
TGTGCCAGCAGCCTACGACTAGACAATGAGCAGTTCTTC,CASSLRLDNEQFF,TRBJ2-1,-,TRBV3-1/TRBV3-2,13,-
TGTGCCAGTAGTGCAGGGGTTTCCTATGGCTACACCTTC,CASSAGVSYGYTF,TRBJ1-2,-,TRBV19,13,few
TGTGCCAGCAGTGAGCGGGAGAGAGCCTACAATGAGCAGTTCTTC,CASSERERAYNEQFF,TRBJ2-1,TRBD2,TRBV2,15,-
TGTGCCAGCAGCCAGAGGGATGTTGGCTACACCTTC,CASSQRDVGYTF,TRBJ1-2,-,TRBV3-1/TRBV3-2,12,-
TGTGCCTGGGAACCCAAAGGGCTAGCGGGAGGGCGGGAGTTCTTC,CAWEPKGLAGGREFF,TRBJ2-1,TRBD2,TRBV30,15,-
TGTGCCAGCAGCTTAGGGACAGACTCCTACGAGCAGTACTTC,CASSLGTDSYEQYF,TRBJ2-7,-,TRBV7-9,14,-
TGCAGCGTGGCTAGCGGCCCCTACAATGAGCAGTTCTTC,CSVASGPYNEQFF,TRBJ2-1,TRBD2,TRBV29-1,13,-
TGCGCCAGCAGTGATATCCTAGCTTGGAATGAGCAGTTCTTC,CASSDILAWNEQFF,TRBJ2-1,-,TRBV10-2,14,-
TGTGCCAGTAGTGTCAATGGACAGGGGGCCTACGAGCAGTACTTC,CASSVNGQGAYEQYF,TRBJ2-7,TRBD1,TRBV19,15,-